The 5 T cell receptor beta chains in this list originate from one sample, sequenced in a study of blood T cells in healthy people across ages. Primed by a sample-barcoded 5' primer and a J-beta primer mix, a second PCR proceeded for 7 to 11 cycles. TCRdb fed the 5' RACE reads into MiXCR, producing one record per CDR3 protein. The table includes some 1.6 million distinct CDR3 sequences, roughly 30% detected once. Material for sequencing was blood. All receptors come from a woman in her thirties in good health.

The CDR3 region has the DNA TGTGCCAGCAGCTTTACCCGGCGGGAGACCCAGTACTTC. Amino acids: CASSFTRRETQYF. The gene calls are TRBV5-6 and TRBJ2-5; D call uncertain. The CDR3 has 13 amino acids. Germline V CDR1 and CDR2: SGHDT, YYEEEE. Trimming took off 2 bases at V and 5 bases at J, with 10 bases between the two ends.

In its sample, this clonotype was seen a few times. This chain links TRBV29-1 with TRBJ1-2; D uncertain. V was cut by 4 bases and J by 0 bases, with 12 bases left in between. CDR1 and CDR2 from the germline V gene are SQVTM and ANQGSEA. The CDR3 sequence is 14 residues long. CDR3 DNA: TGCAGCGTTGCTGGGCAATATACTAACTATGGCTACACCTTC. This encodes CSVAGQYTNYGYTF.

The chain is built from TRBV27 and TRBJ1-2; 7 positions match TRBD1. The germline gives CDR1 MNHEY, CDR2 SMNVEV (reference sequence). This CDR3 contains 15 residues. Trimming cost V 4 bases and J 4 bases; bases outside gene matches: 9. CDR3 in DNA: TGTGCCAGCAGTTGGGGACAGTCCACTCTCTATGGCTACACCTTC. Residues: CASSWGQSTLYGYTF.

The V call is TRBV11-2, the J call TRBJ2-7; D is possibly TRBD1 or TRBD2 (5 bases each). The CDR3 is 15 residues long. Germline CDR1 SGHAT, CDR2 FQNNGV. Trimming pared 1 base from V and 3 bases from J, leaving 13 bases between. CDR3 sequence (DNA): TGTGCCAGCAGCTTAGTATCTCCGGGGCTCTACGAGCAGTACTTC. It encodes CASSLVSPGLYEQYF. Combining the CDR3 with reference TRBV11-2 and TRBJ2-7 gives the whole variable domain EAGVAQSPRYKIIEKRQSVAFWCNPISGHATLYWYQQILGQGPKLLIQFQNNGVVDDSQLPKDRFSAERLKGVDSTLKIQPAKLEDSAVYLCASSLVSPGLYEQYFGPGTRLTVT.

This clonotype was recorded at least ten times. J is TRBJ2-7 and V is TRBV4-1; D may be TRBD2 (5 bases). This CDR3 comprises 15 residues. V was clipped by 2 bases and J by 2 bases, with 13 bases between them. Germline assignment: CDR1 MGHRA and CDR2 YSYEKL. The CDR3 loop is CASSQFDTGTYEQYF. The CDR3 region has the DNA TGCGCCAGCAGCCAATTCGACACCGGGACCTACGAGCAGTACTTC.